The 9 T cell receptor beta chains given below trace back to one sample, sequenced in a study of blood T cell repertoires in COVID-19. Assay: immunoSEQ multiplex PCR; the TCRdb copy retains only in-frame clones and omits some. The sample carries some 200,000 clones, roughly nine tenths recorded once. Sequenced material: PBMCs or T cells enriched from blood (not recorded which). The receptors come from a woman aged 30 to 39 who had recovered from COVID-19.

This clone was observed a single time. The rearrangement joins TRBV9 to TRBJ1-6; D unclear. V lost 0 bases, J lost 6 bases, and 7 bases lay in between. This CDR3 comprises 14 residues. Germline CDR1 and CDR2: SGDLS and YYNGEE. The DNA of the CDR3 is TGTGCCAGCAGCGTAGGCAGAATTAATTCACCCCTCCACTTT. This translates into CASSVGRINSPLHF.

V and J are TRBV9 and TRBJ1-2; D gene uncertain. The germline V gene has CDR1 SGDLS and CDR2 YYNGEE. The germline V and J ends were trimmed by 3 bases and 0 bases, with 6 bases remaining between them. CDR3 length: 13 amino acids. As DNA, the CDR3 is TGTGCCAGCAGCGAGCAAGCTAACTATGGCTACACCTTC. Translated: CASSEQANYGYTF.

This clone was detected once. This rearrangement joins TRBV6-6 to TRBJ2-7, with 7 bases lining up with TRBD1. Losses at the gene ends were 6 bases for V and 6 bases for J; bases not matched to a gene: 8. Germline-derived CDR1 and CDR2 are MNHNY and SVGAGI (reference sequence). There are 13 residues in the CDR3. CDR3 coding DNA: TGTGCCAGCAGGACAGGGAATCATCTCGAGCAGTACTTC. Residues: CASRTGNHLEQYF.

V is TRBV5-1 and J is TRBJ1-4; TRBD1 aligns across 8 bases. Germline V lookup: CDR1 SGHRS, CDR2 YFSETQ. The CDR3 covers 15 residues. Germline trimming cut 4 bases from V and 3 bases from J; bases unmatched to any gene: 5. For the CDR3, the DNA is TGCGCCAGCAGCGCTACAGGGGGTGCTAATGAAAAACTGTTTTTT. It is translated as CASSATGGANEKLFF.

V gene TRBV28 combines with J gene TRBJ1-2; D perhaps matches TRBD1 (6 bases). The CDR3 is 11 amino acids. Germline V gene data show CDR1 as MDHEN and CDR2 as SYDVKM. Trimming pared 3 bases from V and 8 bases from J, leaving 7 bases between. Written as DNA, the CDR3 is TGTGCCAGCAGTTTTACAGGGGGCTACACCTTC. Translating gives CASSFTGGYTF.

The rearrangement uses TRBV5-8 and TRBJ1-2; TRBD1 matches 9 bases. After removal of 4 bases from V and 7 bases from J, the junction contained 14 bases not matched to a gene. Germline CDR1 and CDR2: SGHTS and YDEGEE. The CDR3 contains 16 residues. CDR3: CASSLTGTGKWRGYTF. The DNA of the CDR3 is TGTGCCAGCAGCCTCACCGGGACAGGGAAATGGCGTGGCTACACCTTC.

The rearrangement uses TRBV24-1 and TRBJ2-5; 8 bases fit TRBD1. Looked up from germline, CDR1 is KGHDR and CDR2 is SFDVKD. The CDR3 contains 13 residues. V was clipped by 7 bases and J by 5 bases; unmatched bases: 5. This CDR3 reads CATSITGGETQYF. The DNA of the CDR3 is TGTGCCACCAGCATTACAGGGGGTGAGACCCAGTACTTC.

The V gene is TRBV2, the J gene TRBJ2-3; 9 positions match TRBD2. This CDR3 is built from 15 residues. V lost 10 bases to trimming and J lost 4 bases; unmatched junction nucleotides: 12. CDR1 is SNHLY and CDR2 is FYNNEI in the germline V gene. CDR3 nucleotides: TGTGCCACTAACTACCTGGGACTAGCTGCAGATACGCAGTATTTT. Its translation is CATNYLGLAADTQYF.

This chain connects TRBV19 to TRBJ2-5, with a possible D match to TRBD2 (6 bases). This CDR3 contains 13 residues. Germline CDR1 reads LNHDA; CDR2 reads SQIVND (reference sequence). V lost 5 bases, J lost 5 bases, and 12 bases lay in between. The CDR3 nucleotides are TGTGCCAGTAGTTATAGCGGCGACGAGACCCAGTACTTC. This sequence encodes CASSYSGDETQYF.